These 2 T cell receptor beta chains were sequenced from one sample in a study of OX40 agonist ivuxolimab in advanced cancers. TCRdb's table, derived via immunoSEQ multiplex PCR, lists solely in-frame clones and lacks some. The sample yields over 45,000 clones, about 86% seen once. Sequencing used CD4+ or CD8+ T cells sorted from blood, obtained in a trial of the OX40 agonist ivuxolimab. The receptors here all came from an adult with an advanced solid tumor such as melanoma, head and neck, liver or kidney cancer.

This chain connects TRBV6-5 to TRBJ1-5; D is perhaps TRBD1 (6 bases). V lost 2 bases and J 3 bases, leaving 8 bases between the germline ends. The CDR3 runs to 14 residues. Germline CDR1 MNHEY, CDR2 SVGAGI. The chain's CDR3 is CASSYRGNNQPQHF. CDR3 nucleotides: TGTGCCAGCAGTTACAGGGGGAACAATCAGCCCCAGCATTTT.

The chain has TRBV18 and TRBJ2-7, with D maybe TRBD1 (5 bases). Trimming removed 3 bases at V and 0 bases at J, with 12 bases between. This CDR3 contains 15 residues. The germline V gene encodes CDR1 KGHSH and CDR2 LQKENI. The CDR3 here is CASSPPGKSSYEQYF. The CDR3 DNA reads as TGTGCCAGCTCACCTCCAGGGAAAAGCTCCTACGAGCAGTACTTC.